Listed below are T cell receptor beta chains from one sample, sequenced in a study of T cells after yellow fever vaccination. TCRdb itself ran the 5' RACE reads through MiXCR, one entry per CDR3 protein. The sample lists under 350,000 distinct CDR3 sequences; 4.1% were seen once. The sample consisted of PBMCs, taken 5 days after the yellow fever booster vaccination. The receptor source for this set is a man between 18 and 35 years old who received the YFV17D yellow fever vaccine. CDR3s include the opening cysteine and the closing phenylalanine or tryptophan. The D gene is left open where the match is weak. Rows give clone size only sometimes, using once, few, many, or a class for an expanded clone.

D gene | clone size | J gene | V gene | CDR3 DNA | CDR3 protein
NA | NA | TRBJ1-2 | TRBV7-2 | TGTGCCAGCACCCCGCCGGGAGAGCGTGGCTACACCTTC | CASTPPGERGYTF
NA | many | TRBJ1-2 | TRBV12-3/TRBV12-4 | TGTGCCAGCAGTTTCCCCCCTCGAGACAGGAAAATATGTATTGGGGGCTACACCTTC | CASSFPPRDRKICIGGYTF
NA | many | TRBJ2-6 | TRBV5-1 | TGCGCCAGCAGCTTAGACGGGGCCAACGTCCTGACTTTC | CASSLDGANVLTF
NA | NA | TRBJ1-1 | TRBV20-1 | TGCAGTGCCGTGGACCTGGGGAACACTGAAGCTTTCTTT | CSAVDLGNTEAFF
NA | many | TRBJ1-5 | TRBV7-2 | TGTGCCAGCAGCTTAGTCCCGGGATGGCAGCCCCAGCATTTT | CASSLVPGWQPQHF
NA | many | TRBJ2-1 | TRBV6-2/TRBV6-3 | TGTGCCAGCAGCGACCGACGGGGGACCGTCGACAATGAGCAGTTCTTC | CASSDRRGTVDNEQFF
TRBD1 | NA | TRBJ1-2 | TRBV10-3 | TGTGCCATCAGTCGTAGACAGGGGGCCGGCTACACCTTC | CAISRRQGAGYTF
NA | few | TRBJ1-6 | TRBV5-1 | TGCGCCAGCAGCGAGGAGACAGGACGTTCACCCCTCCACTTT | CASSEETGRSPLHF
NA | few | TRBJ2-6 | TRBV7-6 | TGTGCCAGCAGCTTAGTAGACCCAGGGCCTGGGGCCAACGTCCTGACTTTC | CASSLVDPGPGANVLTF
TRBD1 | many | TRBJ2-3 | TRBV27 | TGTGCCAGTCAAATCAGGGGGCGACGAGGGGATACGCAGTATTTT | CASQIRGRRGDTQYF
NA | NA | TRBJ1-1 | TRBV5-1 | TGCGCCAGCAGCCCGAGGGGGGAGAACACTGAAGCTTTCTTT | CASSPRGENTEAFF
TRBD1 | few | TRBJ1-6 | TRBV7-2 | TGTGCCAGCAGCTTTCCCGGCAGGGGGTTCAATTCACCCCTCCACTTT | CASSFPGRGFNSPLHF
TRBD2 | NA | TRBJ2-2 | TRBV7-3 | TGTGCCAGCAGCTTAAATCAGCGGGGGTACACCGGGGAGCTGTTTTTT | CASSLNQRGYTGELFF
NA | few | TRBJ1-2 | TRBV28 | TGTGCCAGTACCTCGGGCCGAGATTCCCTTGGCTACACCTTC | CASTSGRDSLGYTF
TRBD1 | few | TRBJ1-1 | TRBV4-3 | TGCGCCAGCAGCCAGGACAGGGTGGGGACTGAAGCTTTCTTT | CASSQDRVGTEAFF
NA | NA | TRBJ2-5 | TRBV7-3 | TGTGCCAGCAGCCCTGGAGCGCAAGAGACCCAGTACTTC | CASSPGAQETQYF
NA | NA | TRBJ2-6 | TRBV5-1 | TGCGCCAGCAGCTTGGACTTTAGCCCGAGAGCCAACGTCCTGACTTTC | CASSLDFSPRANVLTF
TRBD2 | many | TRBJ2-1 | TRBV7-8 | TGTGCCAGCAGCTTTACTGCGGAGCGGGGGGGATGGGAGCAGTTCTTC | CASSFTAERGGWEQFF
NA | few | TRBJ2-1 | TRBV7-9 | TGTGCCAGCAGGGGGACATCCGATGAGCAGTTCTTC | CASRGTSDEQFF
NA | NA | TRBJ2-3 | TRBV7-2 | TGTGCCAGCAGCTTCTTGGGGGCGGGAACAGATACGCAGTATTTT | CASSFLGAGTDTQYF
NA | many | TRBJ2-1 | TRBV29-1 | TGCAGCGGACTAGTACTCAATGAGCAGTTCTTC | CSGLVLNEQFF
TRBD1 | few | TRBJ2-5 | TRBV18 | TGTGCCAGCTCGTGGACAGGTCCACAAGAGACCCAGTACTTC | CASSWTGPQETQYF
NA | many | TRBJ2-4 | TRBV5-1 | TGCGCCAGCAGCTTCTGGGGAGGCATTCAGTACTTC | CASSFWGGIQYF
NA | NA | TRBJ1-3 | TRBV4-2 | TGTGCCAGCAGCCCCCGGGCTGGAAACACCATATATTTT | CASSPRAGNTIYF
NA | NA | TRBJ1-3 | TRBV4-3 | TGCGCCAGCAGCCAAGACAATTCGGCCATGCATTTT | CASSQDNSAMHF
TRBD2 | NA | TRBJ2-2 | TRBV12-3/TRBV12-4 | TGTGCCACCCAGCGGGGGGGACATCAGATCGGGGAGCTGTTTTTT | CATQRGGHQIGELFF
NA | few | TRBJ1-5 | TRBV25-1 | TGTGCCAGCAGTGAAGCCAATCAGCCCCAGCATTTT | CASSEANQPQHF
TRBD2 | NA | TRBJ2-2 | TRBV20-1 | TGCAGTGCCGGGACTAGCGGGGATCTTACCGGGGAGCTGTTTTTT | CSAGTSGDLTGELFF
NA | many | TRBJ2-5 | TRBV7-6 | TGTGCCAGCAGCTTAAAGGGAACGCCGACGGTACCCCCCGGGGAGACCCAGTACTTC | CASSLKGTPTVPPGETQYF
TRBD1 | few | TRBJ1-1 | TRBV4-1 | TGCGCCAGCAGCCGAGAACAGGGGGCAAGTGAAGCTTTCTTT | CASSREQGASEAFF
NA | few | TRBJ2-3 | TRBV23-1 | TGCGCCAGCAGACACCTCAAGCCTGTCCCAAGCACAGATACGCAGTATTTT | CASRHLKPVPSTDTQYF
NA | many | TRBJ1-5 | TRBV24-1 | TGTGCCACCAGTGAAACCAATCAGCCCCAGCATTTT | CATSETNQPQHF
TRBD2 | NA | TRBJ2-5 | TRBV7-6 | TGTGCCAGCAGCTCCGCCTCGACTAGCGGAGCCAGCTGGACCCAGTACTTC | CASSSASTSGASWTQYF
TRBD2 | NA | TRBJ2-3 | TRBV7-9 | TGTGCCAGCAGCCCACGAGCGGGGGGGCCCGATACGCAGTATTTT | CASSPRAGGPDTQYF
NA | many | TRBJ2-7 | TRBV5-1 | TGCGCCAGCAGCTTGGAAGGATACGAGCAGTACTTC | CASSLEGYEQYF
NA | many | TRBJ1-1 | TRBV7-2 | TGTGCCAGCAGCTTTTTAACTGAAGCTTTCTTT | CASSFLTEAFF
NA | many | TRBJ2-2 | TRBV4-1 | TGCGCCAGCAGCCAAGTCGGGGCGGTATGGTTGTCCGGGGAGCTGTTTTTT | CASSQVGAVWLSGELFF
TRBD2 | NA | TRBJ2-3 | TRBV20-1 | TGCAGTGCCGAGGTCGGGCGGGGGGGCCAAGATACGCAGTATTTT | CSAEVGRGGQDTQYF
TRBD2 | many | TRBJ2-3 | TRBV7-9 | TGTGCCAGCAGCGACGGACTAGCGGGGGCAGATACGCAGTATTTT | CASSDGLAGADTQYF
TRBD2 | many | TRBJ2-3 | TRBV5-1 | TGTGCCAGCAGTTTAGCGGGGAGCACAGATACGCAGTATTTT | CASSLAGSTDTQYF
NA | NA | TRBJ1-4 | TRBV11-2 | TGTGCCAGCAGCCCCGGCCGGACTGGTCTTAATGAAAAACTGTTTTTT | CASSPGRTGLNEKLFF
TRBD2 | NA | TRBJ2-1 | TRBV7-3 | TGTGCCAGGCGGGGCACTAGCGGTAACAATGAGCAGTTCTTC | CARRGTSGNNEQFF
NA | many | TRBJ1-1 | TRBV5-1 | TGCGCCAGCAGCTTGGAGGGTGTCGGAGCTTTCTTT | CASSLEGVGAFF
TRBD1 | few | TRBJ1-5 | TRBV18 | TGTGCCAGCTCAAGCGGACAGGGCGATGGAGGCCAGCCCCAGCATTTT | CASSSGQGDGGQPQHF
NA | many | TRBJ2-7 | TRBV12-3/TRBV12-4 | TGTGCCAGCAGTCCCGTGGGGTACGAGCAGTACTTC | CASSPVGYEQYF
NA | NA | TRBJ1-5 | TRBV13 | TGTGCCAGCGGGATGGGGTTGGGACAGCCCCAGCATTTT | CASGMGLGQPQHF
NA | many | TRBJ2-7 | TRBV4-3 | TGCGCCAGCAGCCAAGGAGGGTTGGGCTACGAGCAGTACTTC | CASSQGGLGYEQYF
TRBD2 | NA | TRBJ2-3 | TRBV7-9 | TGTGCCAGCAGCGTACTAGCGGGGGGGCTGGGTACGCAGTATTTT | CASSVLAGGLGTQYF
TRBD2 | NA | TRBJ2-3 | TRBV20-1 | TGCAGTGTTGTCAATAGCGGGGCCGCAGATACGCAGTATTTT | CSVVNSGAADTQYF
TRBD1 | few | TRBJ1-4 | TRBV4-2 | TGTGCCAGCAGCCCACCGGGACAGGGTGAGGAAAAACTGTTTTTT | CASSPPGQGEEKLFF
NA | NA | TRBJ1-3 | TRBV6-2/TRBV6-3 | TGTGCCAGCAGTTACTCGAAGACAGGCTATCTCCTCGCTGGAAACACCATATATTTT | CASSYSKTGYLLAGNTIYF
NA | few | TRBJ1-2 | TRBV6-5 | TGTGCCAGCAGTTACGAGGGAGGGGGGCGCTTCTATGGCTACACCTTC | CASSYEGGGRFYGYTF
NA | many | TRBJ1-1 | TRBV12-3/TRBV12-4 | TGTGCCAGCAGCCTGCGCCCAGCGAACACTGAAGCTTTCTTT | CASSLRPANTEAFF
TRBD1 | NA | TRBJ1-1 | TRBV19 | TGTGCCAGTAGTATTGGGTTGAGGACAGGGAACACTGAAGCTTTCTTT | CASSIGLRTGNTEAFF